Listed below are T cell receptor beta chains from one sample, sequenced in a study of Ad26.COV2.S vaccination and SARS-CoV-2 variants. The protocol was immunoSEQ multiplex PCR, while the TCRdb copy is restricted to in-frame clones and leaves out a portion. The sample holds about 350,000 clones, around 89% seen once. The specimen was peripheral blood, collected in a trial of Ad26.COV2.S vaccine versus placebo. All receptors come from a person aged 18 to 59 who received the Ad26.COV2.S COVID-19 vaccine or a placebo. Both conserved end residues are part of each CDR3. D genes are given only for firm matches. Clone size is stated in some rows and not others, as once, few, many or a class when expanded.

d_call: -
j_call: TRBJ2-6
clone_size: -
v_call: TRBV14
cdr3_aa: CASSQEAPGANVLTF
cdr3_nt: TGTGCCAGCAGCCAAGAAGCCCCTGGGGCCAACGTCCTGACTTTC

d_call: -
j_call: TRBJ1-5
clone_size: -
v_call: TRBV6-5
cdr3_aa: CASSYDLDQPQHF
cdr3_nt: TGTGCCAGCAGTTACGATTTGGATCAGCCCCAGCATTTT

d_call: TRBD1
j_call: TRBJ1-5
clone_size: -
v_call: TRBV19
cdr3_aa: CASSWTGNQPQHF
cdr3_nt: TGTGCCAGTAGTTGGACAGGTAATCAGCCCCAGCATTTT

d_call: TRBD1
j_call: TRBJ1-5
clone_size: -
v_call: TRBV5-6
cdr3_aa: CASSLWDRDNQPQHF
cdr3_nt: TGTGCCAGCAGCTTGTGGGACAGGGACAATCAGCCCCAGCATTTT

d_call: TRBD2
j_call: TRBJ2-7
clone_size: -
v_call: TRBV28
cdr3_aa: CASRSSIGGSFYEQYF
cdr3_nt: TGTGCCAGCAGGTCGTCTATCGGCGGGAGTTTCTACGAGCAGTACTTC

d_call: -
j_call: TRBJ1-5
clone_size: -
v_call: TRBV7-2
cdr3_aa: CASSLSKPQHF
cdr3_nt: TGTGCCAGCAGCTTGAGCAAGCCCCAGCATTTT

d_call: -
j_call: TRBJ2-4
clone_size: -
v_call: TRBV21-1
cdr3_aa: CASSKVGREGAKNIQYF
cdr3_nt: TGTGCCAGCAGCAAAGTGGGCAGGGAGGGAGCCAAAAACATTCAGTACTTC

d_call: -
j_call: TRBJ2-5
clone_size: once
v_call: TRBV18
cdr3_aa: CASSPNRDQETQYF
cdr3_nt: TGTGCCAGCTCACCGAACAGGGACCAAGAGACCCAGTACTTC

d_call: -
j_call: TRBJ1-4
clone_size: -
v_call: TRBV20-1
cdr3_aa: CSASIPTGLVEKLFF
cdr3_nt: TGCAGTGCTAGTATCCCAACAGGGTTGGTCGAAAAACTGTTTTTT

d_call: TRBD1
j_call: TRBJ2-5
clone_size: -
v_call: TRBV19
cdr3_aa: CASSLTPGTEQQETQYF
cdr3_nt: TGTGCCAGTAGTTTAACCCCTGGGACAGAGCAGCAAGAGACCCAGTACTTC

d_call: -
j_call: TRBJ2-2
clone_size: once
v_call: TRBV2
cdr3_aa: CASTTDSTNTGELFF
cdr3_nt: TGTGCCAGCACTACGGACAGCACGAACACCGGGGAGCTGTTTTTT

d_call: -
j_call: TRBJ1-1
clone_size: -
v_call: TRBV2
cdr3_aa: CASRANLGNTEAFF
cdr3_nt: TGTGCCAGCAGAGCAAACCTGGGAAACACTGAAGCTTTCTTT

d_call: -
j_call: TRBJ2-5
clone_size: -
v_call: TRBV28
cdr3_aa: CASSSYLETQYF
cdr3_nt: TGTGCCAGCAGTTCATACCTGGAGACCCAGTACTTC

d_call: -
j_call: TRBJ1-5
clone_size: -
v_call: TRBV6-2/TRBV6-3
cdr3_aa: CASSYRQGGGNQPQHF
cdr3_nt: TGTGCCAGCAGTTATCGGCAGGGCGGTGGCAATCAGCCCCAGCATTTT

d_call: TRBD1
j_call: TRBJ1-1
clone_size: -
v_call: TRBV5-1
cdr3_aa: CASSPRQGARTEAFF
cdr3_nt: TGCGCCAGCAGCCCCAGACAGGGGGCTCGGACTGAAGCTTTCTTT

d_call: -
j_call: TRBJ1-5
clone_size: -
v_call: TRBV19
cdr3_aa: CASSNRPGAQGFYSNQPQHF
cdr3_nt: TGTGCCAGTAGTAACAGGCCGGGGGCCCAAGGGTTTTATAGCAATCAGCCCCAGCATTTT

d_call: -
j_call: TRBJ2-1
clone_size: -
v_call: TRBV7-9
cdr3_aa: CASSPSWGAISAEQFF
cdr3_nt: TGTGCCAGCAGCCCGTCTTGGGGGGCTATCTCGGCTGAGCAGTTCTTC

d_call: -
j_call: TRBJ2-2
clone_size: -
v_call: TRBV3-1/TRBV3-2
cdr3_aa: CASSQGYLQAGELFF
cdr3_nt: TGTGCCAGCAGCCAAGGGTATTTGCAGGCCGGGGAGCTGTTTTTT

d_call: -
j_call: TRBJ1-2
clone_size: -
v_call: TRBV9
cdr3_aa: CASSVVPNYGYTF
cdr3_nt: TGTGCCAGCAGCGTCGTCCCAAACTATGGCTACACCTTC

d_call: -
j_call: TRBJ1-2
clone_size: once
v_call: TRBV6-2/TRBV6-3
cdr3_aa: CASSYPTGFGYTF
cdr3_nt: TGTGCCAGCAGTTACCCCACGGGCTTTGGCTACACCTTC

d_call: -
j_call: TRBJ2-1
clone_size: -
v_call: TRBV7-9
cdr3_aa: CASSPRTESSYNEQFF
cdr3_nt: TGTGCCAGCAGCCCTCGGACGGAGAGCTCCTACAATGAGCAGTTCTTC

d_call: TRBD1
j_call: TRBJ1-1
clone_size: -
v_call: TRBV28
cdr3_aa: CASSLWATGGRNTEAFF
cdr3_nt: TGTGCCAGCAGTTTATGGGCGACAGGGGGTCGGAACACTGAAGCTTTCTTT

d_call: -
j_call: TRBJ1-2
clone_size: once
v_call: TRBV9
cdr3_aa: CASSAGRSNYGYTF
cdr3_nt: TGTGCCAGCAGCGCAGGACGGAGTAACTATGGCTACACCTTC

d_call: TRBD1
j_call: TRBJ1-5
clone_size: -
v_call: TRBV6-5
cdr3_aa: CASSRDRGNQPQHF
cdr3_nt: TGTGCCAGCAGCCGGGACAGAGGAAATCAGCCCCAGCATTTT

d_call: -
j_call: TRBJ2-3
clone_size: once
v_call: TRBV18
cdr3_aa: CASSPRTSTDTQYF
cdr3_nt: TGTGCCAGCTCACCAAGGACTAGCACAGATACGCAGTATTTT

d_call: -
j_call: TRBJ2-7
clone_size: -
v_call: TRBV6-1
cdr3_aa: CASSEEESSFSYEQYF
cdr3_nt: TGTGCCAGCAGTGAAGAGGAGAGTTCCTTCTCCTACGAGCAGTACTTC

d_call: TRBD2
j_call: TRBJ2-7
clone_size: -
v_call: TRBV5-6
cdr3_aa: CASSAGGAIYEQYF
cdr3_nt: TGTGCCAGCAGCGCGGGAGGAGCTATATACGAGCAGTACTTC

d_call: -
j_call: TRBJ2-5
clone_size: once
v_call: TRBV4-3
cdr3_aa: CASSQDRESETQYF
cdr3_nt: TGCGCCAGCAGCCAAGATAGGGAATCGGAGACCCAGTACTTC

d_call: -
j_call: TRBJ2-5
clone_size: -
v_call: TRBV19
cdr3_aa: CASSPPAAGYQETQYF
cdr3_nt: TGTGCCAGTAGTCCCCCGGCAGCAGGGTACCAAGAGACCCAGTACTTC

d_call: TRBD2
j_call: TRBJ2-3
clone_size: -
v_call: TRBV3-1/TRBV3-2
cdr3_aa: CASSQADGRAFPQYF
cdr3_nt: TGTGCCAGCAGCCAAGCAGACGGGAGGGCCTTTCCGCAGTATTTT

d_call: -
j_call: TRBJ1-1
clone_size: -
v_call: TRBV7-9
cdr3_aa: CASSDILQGGKGMNTEAFF
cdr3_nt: TGTGCCAGCAGCGACATACTACAGGGAGGCAAGGGAATGAACACTGAAGCTTTCTTT

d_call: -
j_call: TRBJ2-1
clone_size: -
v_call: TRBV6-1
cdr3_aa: CASSERVSYNEQFF
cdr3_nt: TGTGCCAGCAGTGAGAGGGTTTCCTACAATGAGCAGTTCTTC

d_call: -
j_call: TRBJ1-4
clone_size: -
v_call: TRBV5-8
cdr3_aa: CASSFVVGTNEKLFF
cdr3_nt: TGTGCCAGCAGCTTTGTAGTGGGAACTAATGAAAAACTGTTTTTT

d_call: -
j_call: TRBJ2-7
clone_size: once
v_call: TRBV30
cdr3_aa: CAWSGQYEQYF
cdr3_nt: TGTGCCTGGAGTGGGCAATACGAGCAGTACTTC

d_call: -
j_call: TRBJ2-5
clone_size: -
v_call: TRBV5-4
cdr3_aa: CASSRLGLSETQYF
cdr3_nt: TGTGCCAGCAGCCGCCTGGGTTTATCAGAGACCCAGTACTTC

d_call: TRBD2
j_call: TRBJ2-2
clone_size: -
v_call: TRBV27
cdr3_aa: CASSLVGGTSPGELFF
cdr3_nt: TGTGCCAGCAGTTTAGTTGGCGGGACTAGTCCCGGGGAGCTGTTTTTT

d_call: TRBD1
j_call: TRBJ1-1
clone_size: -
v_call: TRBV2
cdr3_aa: CASSGNRGGDTEAFF
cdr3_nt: TGTGCCAGCAGTGGTAACAGGGGAGGGGACACTGAAGCTTTCTTT

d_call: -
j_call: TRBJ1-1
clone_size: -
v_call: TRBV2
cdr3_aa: CASAFTGSNTEAFF
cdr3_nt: TGTGCCAGCGCCTTCACAGGGTCGAACACTGAAGCTTTCTTT

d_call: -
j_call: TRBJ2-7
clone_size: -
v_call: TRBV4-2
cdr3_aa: CASSQDRPYEQYF
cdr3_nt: TGTGCCAGCAGCCAAGATCGGCCGTACGAGCAGTACTTC

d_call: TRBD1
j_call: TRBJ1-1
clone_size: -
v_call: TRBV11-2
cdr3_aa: CASSLGRGTGGTEAFF
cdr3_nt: TGTGCCAGCAGCTTAGGTCGGGGGACAGGGGGCACTGAAGCTTTCTTT

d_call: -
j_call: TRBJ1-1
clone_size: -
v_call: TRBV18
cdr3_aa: CASSSDTYTEAFF
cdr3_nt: TGTGCCAGCTCATCGGACACTTACACTGAAGCTTTCTTT